Presented here are 2 T cell receptor beta chains from one specimen sequenced in a study of T cell clonality in common variable immunodeficiency (dated by TCRdb to between 2015 and 2016). The library was produced with the immunoSEQ multiplex PCR assay. Drawn from immuneACCESS, this table holds only the in-frame rearrangements with V and J called that TCRdb kept. Clones are partly lost; checked studies trace under half to an unresolved V gene and leave the rest unexplained. The table records roughly 42,000 clones for this sample, and not one of them appears only once. Approximately 2.9% of the sample lies in the top ten. Specimen: peripheral blood mononuclear cells. All receptors derive from a person aged 18-70 years in good health.

This clone has at least ten counts. The read falls 3 residues short of the CDR3 end, and the missing part is taken from the germline J gene. The chain combines TRBV7-3 with TRBJ2-1; D unclear. V shed 2 bases and J shed 8 bases, with 10 bases lying between them. Germline V gene lookup returns CDR1 SGHTA and CDR2 FQGTGA. The CDR3 runs 13 residues. CDR3 amino acids: CASSLGPRDEQFF. CDR3 bases read: TGTGCCAGCAGCTTAGGTCCCCGGGATGAG. The full variable domain, rest sourced from reference TRBV7-3 and TRBJ2-1, is GAGVSQTPSNKVTEKGKYVELRCDPISGHTALYWYRQSLGQGPEFLIYFQGTGAADDSGLPNDRFFAVRPEGSVSTLKIQRTERGDSAVYLCASSLGPRDEQFFGPGTRLTVL.

This clone was seen at least ten times. The missing CDR3 end, 3 residues past where the read stops, is filled in from the germline J gene. This rearrangement joins TRBV2 to TRBJ2-1; D perhaps matches TRBD2 (7 bases). Germline CDR1 reads SNHLY; CDR2 reads FYNNEI. V was cut by 6 bases and J by 7 bases, with 16 bases left in between. The CDR3 has 14 amino acids. The CDR3 sequence is CASSGGPIRNEQFF. The DNA read from the CDR3 is TGTGCCAGCAGCGGGGGGCCCATTCGGAATGAG.